The rows below give T cell receptor beta chains drawn from one sample of a study of T cells in localized non-small cell lung cancer. Libraries were prepared by immunoSEQ multiplex PCR; TCRdb keeps only in-frame clonotypes and omits some of them. The sample yields around 1,000 clones, approximately 31% seen once. This specimen was normal lung tissue next to the tumor, taken before any cancer treatment. Receptors were obtained from a male donor aged 60 or over with stage II lung adenocarcinoma. Each CDR3 is given with its conserved first and last residue. Each record gives: D gene, clone size, J gene, V gene, CDR3 DNA, CDR3 protein. D genes are given only for firm matches. Only part of the rows carry a size: once, few, many, or a class if the clone is expanded.

D: .
size: few
J: TRBJ1-4
V: TRBV28
DNA: TGTGCCAGCAGCGTTCCCGCCCAGGGGACGTCCAGTGAAAAACTGTTTTTT
CDR3: CASSVPAQGTSSEKLFF

D: .
size: .
J: TRBJ2-1
V: TRBV4-1
DNA: TGCGCCAGCAGCCACAGTAGAGGAAATGAGCAGTTCTTC
CDR3: CASSHSRGNEQFF

D: TRBD1
size: once
J: TRBJ1-3
V: TRBV28
DNA: TGTGCCAGCAGTTTCCCGGGACAGAGTTTCTCTGGAAACACCATATATTTT
CDR3: CASSFPGQSFSGNTIYF

D: TRBD1
size: .
J: TRBJ1-2
V: TRBV19
DNA: TGTGCCAGTAGGGGACAGAACTCTAACTATGGCTACACCTTC
CDR3: CASRGQNSNYGYTF

D: .
size: .
J: TRBJ2-1
V: TRBV30
DNA: TGTGCCTGGGGGGAAGGATCCTACAATGAGCAGTTCTTC
CDR3: CAWGEGSYNEQFF

D: .
size: .
J: TRBJ2-6
V: TRBV11-3
DNA: TGTGCCAGCAGCTTGTGGCCAGGAGACTCTGGGGCCAACGTCCTGACTTTC
CDR3: CASSLWPGDSGANVLTF

D: TRBD1
size: .
J: TRBJ1-1
V: TRBV11-3
DNA: TGTGCCAGCAGCTTAGAGGAGGGGGCGTGGACTGAAGCTTTCTTT
CDR3: CASSLEEGAWTEAFF

D: .
size: few
J: TRBJ1-2
V: TRBV30
DNA: TGTGCCTGGAGTATCCGGGAGAGTAACTATGGCTACACCTTC
CDR3: CAWSIRESNYGYTF

D: TRBD1
size: .
J: TRBJ1-1
V: TRBV6-8
DNA: TGTGCCATCAGGGGACAGGGGGCGAACACTGAAGCTTTCTTT
CDR3: CAIRGQGANTEAFF

D: .
size: medium-sized
J: TRBJ2-7
V: TRBV11-3
DNA: TGTGCCAGCAGACCCCCAGGGACTCCGGCCTACGAGCAGTACTTC
CDR3: CASRPPGTPAYEQYF

D: .
size: few
J: TRBJ2-7
V: TRBV28
DNA: TGTGCCAGCAGTTGGGTGAGGAACTACGAGCAGTACTTC
CDR3: CASSWVRNYEQYF

D: TRBD1
size: few
J: TRBJ2-5
V: TRBV6-8
DNA: TGTGCCAGCAGTTACAGACAGGGGTGGACCCAGTACTTC
CDR3: CASSYRQGWTQYF

D: .
size: medium-sized
J: TRBJ1-5
V: TRBV11-3
DNA: TGTGCCAGCAGCCTGGGGACCGACAATCAGCCCCAGCATTTT
CDR3: CASSLGTDNQPQHF

D: .
size: few
J: TRBJ2-7
V: TRBV1
DNA: TGCGCCAGCAGCCAAAGGACAGGGCCCTACGAGCAGTACTTC
CDR3: CASSQRTGPYEQYF

D: TRBD1
size: few
J: TRBJ1-2
V: TRBV6-8
DNA: TGTGCCAGCAGCTTTGACAGGGCCCCTAATGGCTACACCTTC
CDR3: CASSFDRAPNGYTF

D: TRBD2
size: medium-sized
J: TRBJ2-1
V: TRBV11-3
DNA: TGTGCCAGCAGCTTTGCGGGAGGGAGGAATGAGCAGTTCTTC
CDR3: CASSFAGGRNEQFF

D: TRBD2
size: .
J: TRBJ2-7
V: TRBV28
DNA: TGTGCCAGCAGGGGAGAAGCGGGAGCTGCGGGGGAGCAGTACTTC
CDR3: CASRGEAGAAGEQYF

D: .
size: .
J: TRBJ2-7
V: TRBV6-8
DNA: TGTGCCAGCAGCAGATCGGGTTTCTACGAGCAGTACTTC
CDR3: CASSRSGFYEQYF

D: .
size: large
J: TRBJ2-7
V: TRBV6-8
DNA: TGTGCCAGCAAAGGGACCGGGCAGGGCTACGAGCAGTACTTC
CDR3: CASKGTGQGYEQYF

D: .
size: .
J: TRBJ2-1
V: TRBV28
DNA: TGTGCCAGCAGCCGAACCGGACGGACCTACAATGAGCAGTTCTTC
CDR3: CASSRTGRTYNEQFF

D: TRBD1
size: large
J: TRBJ2-6
V: TRBV6-8
DNA: TGTGCCAGCAGCGGGACAGGAGTCTCTGGGGCCAACGTCCTGACTTTC
CDR3: CASSGTGVSGANVLTF

D: .
size: medium-sized
J: TRBJ2-5
V: TRBV11-3
DNA: TGTGCCAGCAGCTTAGATGGGACCCAGCAAGAGACCCAGTACTTC
CDR3: CASSLDGTQQETQYF

D: .
size: few
J: TRBJ2-5
V: TRBV9
DNA: TGTGCCAGCAGCGTAGGGGGCCAACAAGAGACCCAGTACTTC
CDR3: CASSVGGQQETQYF

D: .
size: few
J: TRBJ2-2
V: TRBV2
DNA: TGTGCCAGCAGGGATCCGGGACTTCACACCGGGGAGCTGTTTTTT
CDR3: CASRDPGLHTGELFF

D: TRBD1
size: .
J: TRBJ1-5
V: TRBV29-1
DNA: TGCAGCGTTGGGGACAGGGCTAATCAGCCCCAGCATTTT
CDR3: CSVGDRANQPQHF

D: .
size: .
J: TRBJ1-2
V: TRBV9
DNA: TGTGCCAGCAGCGTAGCTGGGGAGGGCTATGGCTACACCTTC
CDR3: CASSVAGEGYGYTF

D: .
size: .
J: TRBJ2-1
V: TRBV18
DNA: TGTGCCAGCTCACCACCGGGCTACAATGAGCAGTTCTTC
CDR3: CASSPPGYNEQFF

D: .
size: few
J: TRBJ1-5
V: TRBV9
DNA: TGTGCCAGCAGCGTAGCGACAAGCAATCAGCCCCAGCATTTT
CDR3: CASSVATSNQPQHF

D: TRBD1
size: medium-sized
J: TRBJ1-1
V: TRBV11-3
DNA: TGTGCCAGCAGCTCCTGGACAGGGGGGAAGAGAACTGAAGCTTTCTTT
CDR3: CASSSWTGGKRTEAFF

D: .
size: .
J: TRBJ2-7
V: TRBV6-7
DNA: TGTGCCAGCAGTGAAGAAGGAAGATACAGGGACGAGCAGTACTTC
CDR3: CASSEEGRYRDEQYF

D: .
size: few
J: TRBJ2-1
V: TRBV6-8
DNA: TGTGCCAGCAGCGCCTTCAGAGACAATGAGCAGTTCTTC
CDR3: CASSAFRDNEQFF

D: .
size: medium-sized
J: TRBJ2-3
V: TRBV9
DNA: TGTGCCAGCAGCGTAAGGTCGGCTAGCACAGATACGCAGTATTTT
CDR3: CASSVRSASTDTQYF

D: .
size: large
J: TRBJ2-3
V: TRBV6-8
DNA: TGTGCCAGCAGTGATACCGGGACCGGATGGGGAGATACGCAGTATTTT
CDR3: CASSDTGTGWGDTQYF

D: .
size: .
J: TRBJ2-2
V: TRBV1
DNA: TGCGCCAGCAGCCCGTCGGCGGGGGAACACACCGGGGAGCTGTTTTTT
CDR3: CASSPSAGEHTGELFF

D: TRBD1
size: .
J: TRBJ1-3
V: TRBV11-3
DNA: TGTGCCAGCAGCTTAGAGGGGACAGTGGCGAACACCATATATTTT
CDR3: CASSLEGTVANTIYF

D: .
size: .
J: TRBJ1-3
V: TRBV9
DNA: TGTGCCAGCACCCCCGGGGCGGGAAACACCATATATTTT
CDR3: CASTPGAGNTIYF

D: TRBD2
size: few
J: TRBJ2-1
V: TRBV6-8
DNA: TGTGCCATCAGCCCTAGCGGGAGTAGGGTCAATGAGCAGTTCTTC
CDR3: CAISPSGSRVNEQFF

D: .
size: few
J: TRBJ2-2
V: TRBV1
DNA: TGCGCCAGCAGCCAAGAGTGGCGGAACACCGGGGAGCTGTTTTTT
CDR3: CASSQEWRNTGELFF

D: TRBD1
size: .
J: TRBJ1-1
V: TRBV19
DNA: TGTGCCAGTAATTACAGGGGTTCTGCTGAAGCTTTCTTT
CDR3: CASNYRGSAEAFF

D: .
size: .
J: TRBJ2-2
V: TRBV12-5
DNA: TGTGCTAGTGGTTCCCCGGGTCTCGGGGAGCTGTTTTTT
CDR3: CASGSPGLGELFF

D: .
size: .
J: TRBJ2-7
V: TRBV29-1
DNA: TGCAGCGTTGTCCATAATTCCTACGAGCAGTACTTC
CDR3: CSVVHNSYEQYF

D: .
size: few
J: TRBJ1-4
V: TRBV27
DNA: TGTGCCAGCAGTTCAGGGGACCAGCAGGAAAAACTGTTTTTT
CDR3: CASSSGDQQEKLFF

D: TRBD2
size: .
J: TRBJ2-1
V: TRBV11-3
DNA: TGTGCCAGCAGCTTATTTGCTAGCGGGGGAAATGAGCAGTTCTTC
CDR3: CASSLFASGGNEQFF

D: .
size: few
J: TRBJ1-1
V: TRBV30
DNA: TGTGCCTGGAGTGTTGGAGGGGGGGTCCCTGAAGCTTTCTTT
CDR3: CAWSVGGGVPEAFF

D: TRBD2
size: few
J: TRBJ2-7
V: TRBV6-8
DNA: TGTGCCAGCAGTTACTCGCGGGGGGTCAAGACTCTGATGGAGCAGTACTTC
CDR3: CASSYSRGVKTLMEQYF

D: .
size: .
J: TRBJ2-3
V: TRBV18
DNA: TGTGCCAGCTCACCAGCGCACCGTACAGATACGCAGTATTTT
CDR3: CASSPAHRTDTQYF

D: .
size: .
J: TRBJ2-2
V: TRBV19
DNA: TGTGCCAGTAGTGTTCCCGGGACCCCGGCCGGGGAGCTGTTTTTT
CDR3: CASSVPGTPAGELFF

D: .
size: few
J: TRBJ2-7
V: TRBV11-3
DNA: TGTGCCAGCAGCCGACTGGGCGGATCCTACGAGCAGTACTTC
CDR3: CASSRLGGSYEQYF

D: .
size: .
J: TRBJ2-7
V: TRBV28
DNA: TGTGCCAGCAGTTTATTCTCCTACGAGCAGTACTTC
CDR3: CASSLFSYEQYF

D: TRBD1
size: .
J: TRBJ1-2
V: TRBV28
DNA: TGTGCCAGCAGTGGGAGCGACAGGGCTTATGGCTACACCTTC
CDR3: CASSGSDRAYGYTF

D: .
size: .
J: TRBJ2-3
V: TRBV14
DNA: TGTGCCAGCAGCCGTAGGGACACAGATACGCAGTATTTT
CDR3: CASSRRDTDTQYF

D: .
size: few
J: TRBJ2-6
V: TRBV14
DNA: TGTGCCAGCAGCCAAGAAGCCAACTCTGGGGCCAACGTCCTGACTTTC
CDR3: CASSQEANSGANVLTF

D: TRBD1
size: .
J: TRBJ1-3
V: TRBV6-7
DNA: TGTGCCAGCAGACCTCGGGACAGCGGAAACACCATATATTTT
CDR3: CASRPRDSGNTIYF

D: TRBD2
size: medium-sized
J: TRBJ2-7
V: TRBV6-8
DNA: TGTGCCAGCAGCCCCGGGACTAGGGATCCCTACGAGCAGTACTTC
CDR3: CASSPGTRDPYEQYF